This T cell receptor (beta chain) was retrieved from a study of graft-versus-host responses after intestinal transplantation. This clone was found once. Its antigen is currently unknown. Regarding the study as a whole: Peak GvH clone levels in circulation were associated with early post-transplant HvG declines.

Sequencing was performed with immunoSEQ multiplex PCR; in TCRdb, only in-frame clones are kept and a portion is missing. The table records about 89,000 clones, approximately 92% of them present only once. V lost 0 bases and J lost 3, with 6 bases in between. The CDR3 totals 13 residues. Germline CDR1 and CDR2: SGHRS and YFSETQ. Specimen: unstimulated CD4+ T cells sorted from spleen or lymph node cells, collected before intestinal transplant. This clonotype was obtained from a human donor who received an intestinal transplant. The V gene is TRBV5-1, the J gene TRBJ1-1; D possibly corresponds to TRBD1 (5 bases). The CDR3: CASSLAGYTEAFF. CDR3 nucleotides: TGCGCCAGCAGCTTGGCAGGGTACACTGAAGCTTTCTTT.